Listed here are 2 T cell receptor beta chains from one sample, sequenced in a study of shared clonotypes between healthy human individuals. Using immunoSEQ multiplex PCR, the repertoire was profiled, and TCRdb retains in-frame clones only, with some absent. The profile shows about 2.2 million clones, over 85% of them singletons. Terminally differentiated effector memory CD45RA+ cells were left out of the naive CD8 fraction, which was CD45RO-negative and positively selected for CCR7. The source material was naive CD8+ T cells from PBMCs. The receptor source for this set is a man younger than 30 in good health. Some clones in this sample may be carry-over from other donors' samples.

The V and J genes are TRBV27 and TRBJ2-5; D is ambiguous. The CDR3 is made up of 16 amino acids. Looked up from germline, CDR1 is MNHEY and CDR2 is SMNVEV (reference sequence). The V end was cut by 4 bases, the J end by 1 base, with 16 bases between. The CDR3, as DNA: TGTGCCAGCAGTTCAGAGGTACCCCCTAGCCAAGAGACCCAGTACTTC. This translates into CASSSEVPPSQETQYF.

As regards this clone: Other DNA sequences in the same sample also yield this CDR3. The chain has TRBV5-1 and TRBJ2-7; D not resolved. The V gene's germline CDR1 is SGHRS and CDR2 YFSETQ. V was trimmed by 0 bases and J by 4 bases, leaving 8 bases between them. The CDR3 sequence is 13 residues long. The CDR3 coding sequence is TGCGCCAGCAGCTTGGGTGACGGATACGAGCAGTACTTC. This translates into CASSLGDGYEQYF.